This TCR beta chain stems from a study of T cell responses to AZD1222 COVID-19 vaccine. The CDR3 extends over 13 amino acids. Germline V gene lookup returns CDR1 SGHAT and CDR2 FQNNGV. Trimming at V came to 5 bases and at J to 6 bases, leaving 5 bases not matched to a gene. As concerns this clone: What it binds is unknown.

Using immunoSEQ multiplex PCR, the repertoire was profiled, and TCRdb retains in-frame clones only, with some absent. The sample records under 130,000 clones, approximately 88% being singletons. Study-level points and caveats: Females outnumbered males among donors, who were mostly white British; clonal diversity was possibly underestimated. Only a handful of AZD1222 recipients, six or seven in all, had baseline seropositivity.

The clonotype originates from an adult in good health. V and J are TRBV11-2 and TRBJ1-2; 8 bases line up with TRBD1. The input for sequencing was peripheral blood, taken on day 0 of AZD1222 vaccination. The CDR3 here is CASSHDRGHGYTF. In DNA form, the CDR3 reads TGTGCCAGCAGCCACGACAGGGGACATGGCTACACCTTC.